The clone carrying this T cell receptor beta chain was observed once. The source of the sample is a study of blood T cell repertoires in COVID-19. On the study more broadly: Samples came from the United States, Italy and Spain, spanning acute and convalescent COVID-19. Nucleic acid was either cDNA or gDNA, and it came from T cells, B-cell-depleted T cells, or PBMCs.

In the original workflow: Using reference gene primer amplification, nucleated cell counts were estimated. Produced via immunoSEQ multiplex PCR; TCRdb's table is partial and in-frame only. V and J calls and clone size are as listed in that table; D and trimming were resolved from the DNA. The sample contains over 150,000 clones, about 85% of which appear only once. With 4 bases removed from V and 7 bases from J, the gap between germline ends came to 11 bases. This CDR3 has 13 residues. Germline V lookup: CDR1 GTSNPN, CDR2 SVGIG (reference sequence). This sequence joins TRBV30 and TRBJ1-6; D is perhaps TRBD1 (6 bases). The sequence was collected from a man aged 30 to 45 with acute or convalescent COVID-19. Input material: peripheral blood. In DNA form, the CDR3 reads TGTGCCTGGATAGGACAGACAAATTCACCCCTCCACTTT. It encodes CAWIGQTNSPLHF.